Below are 27 T cell receptor beta chains sequenced from a single sample in a study of T-cell memory formation after mild COVID-19. Via MiXCR, TCRdb re-called the 5' RACE reads, giving one row per CDR3 protein. The sample yields some 130,000 distinct CDR3 sequences, more than 15% seen once. Sequenced material: PBMCs or a T cell subset sorted from them (not recorded which). The receptors shown here come from an adult woman who had mild COVID-19 (a few samples of this study predate the infection). Cell type and time point are not known.

The chain uses TRBV7-9 and TRBJ2-7; 10 bases are a match to TRBD2. Looked up from germline, CDR1 is SEHNR and CDR2 is FQNEAQ (reference sequence). J lost 4 bases, V lost 5 bases, and 14 bases had no gene match. CDR3 length: 17 amino acids. The CDR3 loop reads CASSPREGSGRPYEQYF. The CDR3 DNA follows: TGTGCCAGCAGCCCCCGCGAAGGTAGCGGGAGGCCATACGAGCAGTACTTC.

The V and J genes are TRBV11-1 and TRBJ2-2; 7 nucleotides agree with TRBD1. The CDR3 extends over 15 amino acids. CDR1 is SGHAT, CDR2 FQDESV, per germline (reference sequence). V was clipped by 3 bases and J by 3 bases; unmatched bases: 4. The CDR3 loop reads CASSFQDRDTGELFF. CDR3 nucleotide sequence: TGTGCCAGCAGCTTCCAAGACAGGGACACCGGGGAGCTGTTTTTT.

The V and J genes are TRBV11-3 and TRBJ2-3; D ambiguous. The CDR3 spans 12 residues. V was shortened by 4 bases and J by 2 bases, with 4 bases between the two germline ends. The germline CDR1 and CDR2 sequences are SGHNT and YENEEA. The chain's CDR3 is CASSSLTDTQYF. CDR3 nucleotide sequence: TGTGCCAGCAGCTCCCTCACAGATACGCAGTATTTT.

The chain links TRBV23-1 to TRBJ1-2, with D possibly being TRBD1 (5 bases). TRBV23-1 is filed as an ORF, its function uncertain. The V gene lost 4 bases and the J gene lost 7 bases, with 16 bases spanning the gap. CDR3 length: 14 amino acids. The CDR3 region is CASSLDNRTIGYTF. The CDR3 nucleotides are TGCGCCAGCAGTCTGGACAACCGGACTATTGGCTACACCTTC.

This chain connects TRBV12-3 or TRBV12-4 to TRBJ2-7; D assignment may be TRBD1 or TRBD2 (6 bases each). The CDR3 runs 15 residues. Trimming took off 4 bases at V and 7 bases at J, with 20 bases between the two ends. The CDR3 DNA reads TGTGCCAGCAGTTCCCCGGGAGTCAGGGGTAGGGAGCAGTACTTC. This encodes CASSSPGVRGREQYF.

V usage is TRBV7-2 and J usage is TRBJ1-6; D might be TRBD1 (5 bases). The CDR3 has 14 residues. The V end lost 3 bases, the J end lost 7 bases, and 10 bases lay between the germline ends. Germline V gene sequence: CDR1 SGHTA, CDR2 FQGNSA. CDR3 sequence (DNA): TGTGCCAGCAGCTTTGGGACGGACAATTCACCCCTCCACTTT. Translation: CASSFGTDNSPLHF. The whole variable domain, filled in from reference TRBV7-2 and TRBJ1-6, reads GAGVSQSPSNKVTEKGKDVELRCDPISGHTALYWYRQSLGQGLEFLIYFQGNSAPDKSGLPSDRFSAERTGGSVSTLTIQRTQQEDSAVYLCASSFGTDNSPLHFGNGTRLTVT.

This chain joins TRBV4-1 and TRBJ1-2; D ambiguous. Trimming removed 6 bases from V and 5 bases from J, with 13 bases in between. CDR1 MGHRA and CDR2 YSYEKL come from the germline V gene. The length of the CDR3 is 13 residues. The CDR3 DNA reads as TGCGCCAGCAGGGCTTTGGGCGGGTATGGCTACACCTTC. Translated: CASRALGGYGYTF.

In its sample, this clonotype was seen a few times. This rearrangement joins TRBV4-1 to TRBJ1-2; the D is unclear. Trimming shortened V by 1 base and J by 4 bases, and 7 bases separated the two germline ends. Germline V gene data show CDR1 as MGHRA and CDR2 as YSYEKL. The CDR3 runs 13 residues. CDR3 in DNA: TGCGCCAGCAGCCAAGTAGGGATCTATGGCTACACCTTC. Protein product: CASSQVGIYGYTF.

This clonotype was seen ten or more times. The chain recombines TRBV5-1 with TRBJ2-6; D not resolved. This CDR3 comprises 13 residues. CDR1 and CDR2 (germline): SGHRS, YFSETQ. V was trimmed by 5 bases and J by 1 base, leaving 4 bases between them. DNA for the CDR3: TGCGCCAGCAGAGGGTCTGGGGCCAACGTCCTGACTTTC. Its translation: CASRGSGANVLTF.

This clonotype was observed many times. This chain joins TRBV5-1 and TRBJ2-1; D not certain. Trimming left V 2 bases short and J 10 bases short, with 13 bases between. CDR3 length equals 13 residues. Germline V lookup: CDR1 SGHRS, CDR2 YFSETQ. CDR3 coding DNA: TGCGCCAGCAGCTTACTTTGGGGATACGAGCAGTTCTTC. It is translated as CASSLLWGYEQFF.

The chain joins TRBV5-5 to TRBJ2-7; 7 nucleotides match TRBD1. Germline lookup yields CDR1 SGHKS and CDR2 YYEKEE (reference sequence). The CDR3 has 19 amino acids. Germline trimming cut 5 bases from V and 2 bases from J; bases unmatched to any gene: 22. The CDR3 sequence: CASRGLGALWDSRAYEQYF. CDR3 nucleotides: TGTGCCAGCAGAGGATTGGGAGCCCTCTGGGACAGCCGAGCCTACGAGCAGTACTTC.

The rearrangement joins TRBV5-6 to TRBJ2-2; D is ambiguous. Trimming took off 2 bases at V and 0 bases at J, with 11 bases between the two ends. This CDR3 region has 16 residues. From germline, CDR1 is SGHDT and CDR2 YYEEEE. The CDR3 loop reads CASSFVQQTNTGELFF. In DNA form, the CDR3 reads TGTGCCAGCAGCTTTGTTCAACAGACGAACACCGGGGAGCTGTTTTTT.

This clonotype showed up just a few times. The chain links TRBV5-1 to TRBJ2-1; 14 nucleotides agree with TRBD2. V dropped 4 bases and J dropped 7; count of bases not matched to a gene: 4. The CDR3 extends over 15 amino acids. Germline V gene sequence: CDR1 SGHRS, CDR2 YFSETQ. The CDR3 nucleotides are TGCGCCAGCAGCCCTGGGACTAGCGGGGGTAATGAGCAGTTCTTC. It translates to CASSPGTSGGNEQFF.

This clonotype was detected only a few times. The J gene is TRBJ1-2, the V gene TRBV20-1, with D possibly being TRBD1 (5 bases). V dropped 3 bases and J dropped 2 bases, with 10 bases sitting between them. Looked up from germline, CDR1 is DFQATT and CDR2 is SNEGSKA (reference sequence). The CDR3 length is 13 residues. DNA for the CDR3: TGCAGTGCTAGTCCGCAGGGAAACTATGGCTACACCTTC. Its protein product is CSASPQGNYGYTF.

This clonotype was counted a few times. This chain uses TRBV7-9 with TRBJ1-1; no firm D call. In germline, CDR1 is SEHNR, CDR2 FQNEAQ (reference sequence). The CDR3 loop spans 13 amino acids. Trimming shortened V by 5 bases and J by 2 bases, and 9 bases separated the two germline ends. The chain's CDR3 is CASSPMTNTEAFF. CDR3 nucleotide sequence: TGTGCCAGCAGCCCGATGACCAACACTGAAGCTTTCTTT.

In this sample, this clonotype turned up a few times. The chain uses TRBV6-6 and TRBJ2-7; maybe TRBD2 (5 bases). With 2 bases removed from V and 1 base from J, the gap between germline ends came to 9 bases. Per germline, CDR1 MNHNY and CDR2 SVGAGI (reference sequence). CDR3 length: 14 residues. CDR3 amino acids: CASSYQDSSYEQYF. As DNA, the CDR3 is TGTGCCAGCAGTTACCAGGACTCGTCCTACGAGCAGTACTTC.

The CDR3 DNA is TGTGCCAGCAGCGACAGGGGGTCCTACACCGGGGAGCTGTTTTTT. As protein: CASSDRGSYTGELFF. The chain joins TRBV7-9 to TRBJ2-2; TRBD1 aligns across 9 bases. With V trimmed by 5 bases and J by 3 bases, 4 bases remained unmatched. CDR1 and CDR2 (germline): SEHNR, FQNEAQ (reference sequence). The CDR3 totals 15 residues. Full variable domain (remainder filled in from reference TRBV7-9 and TRBJ2-2): DTGVSQNPRHKITKRGQNVTFRCDPISEHNRLYWYRQTLGQGPEFLTYFQNEAQLEKSRLLSDRFSAERPKGSFSTLEIQRTEQGDSAMYLCASSDRGSYTGELFFGEGSRLTVL.

This clonotype was counted only a few times. The chain combines TRBV12-3 or TRBV12-4 with TRBJ1-1; D unresolved. The CDR3 extends over 12 amino acids. With 1 base removed from V and 4 bases from J, the gap between germline ends came to 4 bases. As DNA, the CDR3 is TGTGCCAGCAGTTTAGTGCGCACTGAAGCTTTCTTT. The encoded protein is CASSLVRTEAFF.

In this sample, this clonotype turned up a few times. CDR3 bases: TGTGCCAGTAGTATAACTAGCGGCCTCAATGAGCAGTTCTTC. Amino acid sequence: CASSITSGLNEQFF. The rearrangement links TRBV19 to TRBJ2-1; 8 nucleotides line up with TRBD2. The CDR3 sequence is 14 residues long. Germline trimming cut 2 bases from V and 6 bases from J; bases unmatched to any gene: 3. Germline CDR1 and CDR2: LNHDA and SQIVND (reference sequence).

Of note for this clonotype: The germline gene is not matched at one end of the junction; a read error may be the cause. This chain uses TRBV20-1 with TRBJ2-1, with TRBD1 as a possible D gene (6 bases). Per the germline V gene, CDR1 is DFQATT and CDR2 is SNEGSKA (reference sequence). There are 15 residues in the CDR3. The CDR3 sequence: CSARAPPGERLEQLF. The CDR3, as DNA: TGCAGTGCTAGAGCCCCCCCAGGGGAGAGACTTGAGCAGTTATTC.

This clonotype has a handful of counts. The chain carries TRBV7-2 and TRBJ2-3; 9 bases agree with TRBD1. This CDR3 spans 16 amino acids. Germline CDR1 reads SGHTA; CDR2 reads FQGNSA. J gave up 6 bases and V 4 bases, and 11 bases lay outside the gene matches. The CDR3 spells CASSYYPGQGRDTQYF. In nucleotides, the CDR3 is TGTGCCAGCAGCTACTACCCGGGACAGGGTCGTGATACGCAGTATTTT.

V is TRBV4-3 and J is TRBJ2-7, with D hard to call. V was pared by 5 bases and J by 4 bases, with 15 bases between. CDR1 is LGHNA and CDR2 is YSLEER in the germline V gene. There are 14 residues in the CDR3. The CDR3 bases are TGCGCCAGCAGCAAAACGCAGCTAATTTACGAGCAGTACTTC. This translates into CASSKTQLIYEQYF.

The rearrangement uses TRBV7-6 and TRBJ2-7, with 9 bases matching TRBD1. After removal of 4 bases from V and 3 bases from J, the junction contained 10 bases not matched to a gene. The CDR3 has 16 amino acids. Germline CDR1 is SGHVS and CDR2 is FNYEAQ. The CDR3 loop is CASSSYRDRDHYEQYF. As DNA, the CDR3 is TGTGCCAGCAGCTCCTACAGGGACAGGGACCACTACGAGCAGTACTTC. The entire variable domain, with the rest obtained from reference TRBV7-6 and TRBJ2-7, is as follows: GAGVSQSPRYKVTKRGQDVALRCDPISGHVSLYWYRQALGQGPEFLTYFNYEAQQDKSGLPNDRFSAERPEGSISTLTIQRTEQRDSAMYRCASSSYRDRDHYEQYFGPGTRLTVT.

The chain recombines TRBV30 with TRBJ2-1; TRBD2 matches 11 bases. CDR3 length: 17 amino acids. Per the germline V gene, CDR1 is GTSNPN and CDR2 is SVGIG (reference sequence). V lost 5 bases, J lost 0 bases, and 9 bases stayed unmatched. The CDR3 DNA sequence: TGTGCCTGGTCGGTGGGGACTAGCGGACCCTCCTACAATGAGCAGTTCTTC. This codes for CAWSVGTSGPSYNEQFF. The full variable domain, its missing parts supplied by reference TRBV30 and TRBJ2-1, is SQTIHQWPATLVQPVGSPLSLECTVEGTSNPNLYWYRQAAGRGLQLLFYSVGIGQISSEVPQNLSASRPQDRQFILSSKKLLLSDSGFYLCAWSVGTSGPSYNEQFFGPGTRLTVL.

This clonotype was observed at least ten times. CDR3 nucleotide sequence: TGTGCCAGCAGTTTCGGGGCTTCGGTCAACGAGCAGTACTTC. This encodes CASSFGASVNEQYF. The chain is built from TRBV27 and TRBJ2-7; D possibly matches TRBD1 or TRBD2 (5 bases each). V lost 3 bases to trimming and J lost 5 bases, with 14 bases between them. This CDR3 is built from 14 residues. CDR1 is MNHEY, CDR2 SMNVEV, per germline (reference sequence).

The sample holds a few counts of this clonotype. The rearrangement links TRBV30 to TRBJ2-7; D call uncertain. Trimming shortened V by 1 base and J by 2 bases, and 9 bases separated the two germline ends. Looked up from germline, CDR1 is GTSNPN and CDR2 is SVGIG (reference sequence). The CDR3 has 13 amino acids. Written as DNA, the CDR3 is TGTGCCTGGAGTGAGAAGGTGACCTACGAGCAGTACTTC. It is translated as CAWSEKVTYEQYF.

V is TRBV5-6 and J is TRBJ2-7; D is possibly TRBD1 (5 bases). V lost 2 bases and J 5 bases, leaving 23 bases between the germline ends. Germline assignment: CDR1 SGHDT and CDR2 YYEEEE. The CDR3 sequence is 17 residues long. CDR3 DNA sequence: TGTGCCAGCAGCTTAGTTATCGGACAAGGCTGGCGGAACGAGCAGTACTTC. Protein product: CASSLVIGQGWRNEQYF.